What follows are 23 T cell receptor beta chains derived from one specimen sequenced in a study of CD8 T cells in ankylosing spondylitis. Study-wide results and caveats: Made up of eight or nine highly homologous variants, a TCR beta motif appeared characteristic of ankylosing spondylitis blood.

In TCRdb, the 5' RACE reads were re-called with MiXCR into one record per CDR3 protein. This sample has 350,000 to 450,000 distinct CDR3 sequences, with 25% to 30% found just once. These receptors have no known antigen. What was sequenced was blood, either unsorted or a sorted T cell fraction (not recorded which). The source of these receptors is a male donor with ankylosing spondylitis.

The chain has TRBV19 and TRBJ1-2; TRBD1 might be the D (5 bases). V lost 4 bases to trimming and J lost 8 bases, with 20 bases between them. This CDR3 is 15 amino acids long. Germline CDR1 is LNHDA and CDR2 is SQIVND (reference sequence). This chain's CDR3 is CASSSGREEFSGYTF. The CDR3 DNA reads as TGTGCCAGTAGTAGCGGCAGGGAGGAATTTTCGGGCTACACCTTC.

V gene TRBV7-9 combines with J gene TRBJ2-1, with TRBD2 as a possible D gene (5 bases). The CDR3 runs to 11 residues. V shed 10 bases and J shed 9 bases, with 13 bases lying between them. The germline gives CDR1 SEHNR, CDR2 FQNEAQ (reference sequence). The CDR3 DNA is TGTGCCACTGGAAGTACTAGTGAGCAGTTCTTC. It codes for CATGSTSEQFF.

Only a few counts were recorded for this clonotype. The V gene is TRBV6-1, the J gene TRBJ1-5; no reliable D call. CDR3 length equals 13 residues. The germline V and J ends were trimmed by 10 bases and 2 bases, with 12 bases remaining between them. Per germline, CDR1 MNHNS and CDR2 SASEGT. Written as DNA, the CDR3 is TGTGCCACTACGGAGCAGGGCAATCAGCCCCAGCATTTT. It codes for CATTEQGNQPQHF.

The CDR3 loop reads CSAHLGAGANVLTF. The CDR3 nucleotides are TGCAGTGCCCACCTTGGTGCGGGGGCCAACGTCCTGACTTTC. The chain combines TRBV20-1 with TRBJ2-6; D gene ambiguous. The CDR3 has 14 amino acids. The germline gives CDR1 DFQATT, CDR2 SNEGSKA (reference sequence). The germline V and J ends were trimmed by 6 bases and 4 bases, with 13 bases remaining between them.

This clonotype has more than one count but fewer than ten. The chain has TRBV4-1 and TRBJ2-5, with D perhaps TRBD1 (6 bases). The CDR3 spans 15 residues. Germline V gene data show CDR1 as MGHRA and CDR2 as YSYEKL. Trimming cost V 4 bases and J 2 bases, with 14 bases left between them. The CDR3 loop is CASSLSPGEQETQYF. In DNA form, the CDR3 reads TGCGCCAGCAGCCTGTCCCCAGGGGAACAAGAGACCCAGTACTTC.

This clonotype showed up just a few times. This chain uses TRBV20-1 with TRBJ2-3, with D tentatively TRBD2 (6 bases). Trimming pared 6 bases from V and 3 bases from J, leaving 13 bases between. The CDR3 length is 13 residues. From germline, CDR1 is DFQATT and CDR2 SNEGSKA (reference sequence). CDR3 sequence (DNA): TGCAGTGCGGGCGGGGAGTGGACAGATACGCAGTATTTT. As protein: CSAGGEWTDTQYF.

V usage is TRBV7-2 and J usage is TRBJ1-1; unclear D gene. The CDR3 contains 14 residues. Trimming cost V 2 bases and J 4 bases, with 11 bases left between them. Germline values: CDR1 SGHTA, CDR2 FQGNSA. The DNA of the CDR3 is TGTGCCAGCAGCTTAAACAGCCCGACCACTGAAGCTTTCTTT. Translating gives CASSLNSPTTEAFF. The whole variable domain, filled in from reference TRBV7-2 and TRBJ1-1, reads GAGVSQSPSNKVTEKGKDVELRCDPISGHTALYWYRQSLGQGLEFLIYFQGNSAPDKSGLPSDRFSAERTGGSVSTLTIQRTQQEDSAVYLCASSLNSPTTEAFFGQGTRLTVV.

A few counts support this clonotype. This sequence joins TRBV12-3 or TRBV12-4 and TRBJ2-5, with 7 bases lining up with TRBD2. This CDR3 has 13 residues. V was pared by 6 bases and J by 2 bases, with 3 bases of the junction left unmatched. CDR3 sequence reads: CASRGAGQETQYF. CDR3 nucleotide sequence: TGTGCCAGCAGAGGAGCGGGGCAAGAGACCCAGTACTTC.

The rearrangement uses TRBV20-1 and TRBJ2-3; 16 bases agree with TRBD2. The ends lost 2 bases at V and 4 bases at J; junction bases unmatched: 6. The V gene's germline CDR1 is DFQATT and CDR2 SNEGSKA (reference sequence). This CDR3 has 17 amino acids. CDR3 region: CSARSGTSGRGADTQYF. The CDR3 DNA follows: TGCAGTGCTAGATCGGGGACTAGCGGGAGGGGTGCAGATACGCAGTATTTT.

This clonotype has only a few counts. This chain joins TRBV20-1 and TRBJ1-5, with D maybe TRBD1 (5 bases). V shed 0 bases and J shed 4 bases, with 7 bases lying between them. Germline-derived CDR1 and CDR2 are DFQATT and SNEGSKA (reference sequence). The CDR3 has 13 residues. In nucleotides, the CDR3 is TGCAGTGCTAGAGACGGGGGTAATCAGCCCCAGCATTTT. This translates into CSARDGGNQPQHF.

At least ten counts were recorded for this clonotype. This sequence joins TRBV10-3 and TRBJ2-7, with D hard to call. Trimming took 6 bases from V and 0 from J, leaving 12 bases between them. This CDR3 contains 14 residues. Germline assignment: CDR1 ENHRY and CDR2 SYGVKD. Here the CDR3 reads CAISDRTVSYEQYF. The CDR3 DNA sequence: TGTGCCATCAGCGACCGGACGGTCTCCTACGAGCAGTACTTC.

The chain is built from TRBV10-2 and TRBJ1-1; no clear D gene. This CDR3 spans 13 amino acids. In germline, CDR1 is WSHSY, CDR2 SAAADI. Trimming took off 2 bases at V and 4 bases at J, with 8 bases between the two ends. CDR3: CASSEDPSTEAFF. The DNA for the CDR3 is TGCGCCAGCAGTGAGGATCCATCCACTGAAGCTTTCTTT.

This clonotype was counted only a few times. The DNA of the CDR3 is TGTGCCAGCACCGGGGTAGCTAGAGAGACCCAGTACTTC. Protein: CASTGVARETQYF. The V call is TRBV3-1, the J call TRBJ2-5, with D possibly being TRBD2 (5 bases). Germline CDR1 LGHDT, CDR2 YNNKEL (reference sequence). CDR3 length equals 13 residues. V dropped 7 bases and J dropped 4 bases, with 13 bases sitting between them.

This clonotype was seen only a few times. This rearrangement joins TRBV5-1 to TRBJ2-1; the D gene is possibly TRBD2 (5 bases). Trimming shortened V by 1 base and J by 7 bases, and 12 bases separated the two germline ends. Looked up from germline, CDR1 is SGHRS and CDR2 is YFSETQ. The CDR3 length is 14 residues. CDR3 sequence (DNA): TGCGCCAGCAGCTTGCTGGTTGGCGGGAATGAGCAGTTCTTC. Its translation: CASSLLVGGNEQFF.

The CDR3 spells CASSRSLTGESTEAFF. The CDR3 DNA is TGTGCCAGCTCACGAAGCTTGACAGGCGAGAGCACTGAAGCTTTCTTT. The genes are TRBV18 and TRBJ1-1; D might be TRBD1 (6 bases). V dropped 4 bases and J dropped 4 bases, with 19 bases sitting between them. The CDR3 is 16 residues long. Per germline, CDR1 KGHSH and CDR2 LQKENI.

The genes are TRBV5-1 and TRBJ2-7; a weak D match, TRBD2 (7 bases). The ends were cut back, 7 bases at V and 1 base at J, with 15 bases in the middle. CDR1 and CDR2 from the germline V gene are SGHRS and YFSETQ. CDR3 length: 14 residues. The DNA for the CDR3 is TGCGCCAGCTCTGGGGGGGGCGCTTCCTACGAGCAGTACTTC. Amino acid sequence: CASSGGGASYEQYF.

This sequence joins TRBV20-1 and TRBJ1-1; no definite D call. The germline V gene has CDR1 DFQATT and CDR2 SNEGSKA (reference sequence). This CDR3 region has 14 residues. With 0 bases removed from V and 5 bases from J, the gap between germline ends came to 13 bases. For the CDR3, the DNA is TGCAGTGCTAGAGAGGTCCAAGCGGGGACTGAAGCTTTCTTT. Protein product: CSAREVQAGTEAFF.

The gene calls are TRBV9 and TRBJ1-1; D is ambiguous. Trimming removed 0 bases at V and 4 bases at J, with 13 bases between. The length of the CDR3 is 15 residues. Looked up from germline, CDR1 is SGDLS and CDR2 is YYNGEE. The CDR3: CASSVGQYLGTEAFF. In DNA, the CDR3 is TGTGCCAGCAGCGTAGGTCAGTATCTGGGCACTGAAGCTTTCTTT.

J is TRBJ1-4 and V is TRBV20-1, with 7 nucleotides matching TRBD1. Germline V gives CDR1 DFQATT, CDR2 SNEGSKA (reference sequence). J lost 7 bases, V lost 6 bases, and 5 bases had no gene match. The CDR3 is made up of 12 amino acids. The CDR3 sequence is CSAPGGPEKLFF. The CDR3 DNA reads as TGCAGTGCCCCAGGGGGTCCTGAAAAACTGTTTTTT.

For the CDR3, the DNA is TGTGCCAGCAGTTTGACGGGAGGGAGGCAGTTCGAGCAGTACTTC. Translated, it gives CASSLTGGRQFEQYF. The chain is built from TRBV12-3 or TRBV12-4 and TRBJ2-7, with 8 bases that match TRBD2. This CDR3 is built from 15 residues. Trimming at V came to 3 bases and at J to 6 bases, leaving 10 bases not matched to a gene.

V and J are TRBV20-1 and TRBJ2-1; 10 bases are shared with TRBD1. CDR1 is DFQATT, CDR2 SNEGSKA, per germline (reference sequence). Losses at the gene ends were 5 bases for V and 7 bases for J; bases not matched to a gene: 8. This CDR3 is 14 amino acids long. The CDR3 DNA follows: TGCAGTGCTGTCCGGGACAGGGGATTAAATGAGCAGTTCTTC. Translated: CSAVRDRGLNEQFF.

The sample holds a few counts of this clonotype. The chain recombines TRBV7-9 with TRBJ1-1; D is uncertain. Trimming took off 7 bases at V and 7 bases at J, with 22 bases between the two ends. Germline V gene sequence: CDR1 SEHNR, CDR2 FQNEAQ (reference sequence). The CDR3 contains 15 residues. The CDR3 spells CASTKPGSLFGEAFF. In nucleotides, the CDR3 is TGTGCCAGCACCAAGCCGGGATCCCTTTTCGGTGAAGCTTTCTTT.

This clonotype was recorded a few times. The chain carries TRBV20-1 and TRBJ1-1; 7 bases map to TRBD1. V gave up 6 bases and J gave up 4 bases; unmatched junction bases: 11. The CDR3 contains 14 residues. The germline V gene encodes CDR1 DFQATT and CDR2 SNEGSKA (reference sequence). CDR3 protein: CSAPPRGAFTEAFF. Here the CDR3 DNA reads TGCAGTGCCCCCCCCAGGGGGGCCTTCACTGAAGCTTTCTTT.